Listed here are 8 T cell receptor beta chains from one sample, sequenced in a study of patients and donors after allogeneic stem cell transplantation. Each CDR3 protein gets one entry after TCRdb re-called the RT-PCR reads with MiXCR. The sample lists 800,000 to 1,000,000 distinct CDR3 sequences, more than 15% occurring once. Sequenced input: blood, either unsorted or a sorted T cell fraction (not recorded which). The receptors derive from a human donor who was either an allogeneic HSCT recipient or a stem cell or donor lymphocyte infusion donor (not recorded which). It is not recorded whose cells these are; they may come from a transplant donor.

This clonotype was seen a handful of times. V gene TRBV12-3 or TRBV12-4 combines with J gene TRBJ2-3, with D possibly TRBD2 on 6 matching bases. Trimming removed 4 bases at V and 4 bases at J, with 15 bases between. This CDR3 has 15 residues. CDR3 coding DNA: TGTGCCAGCAGTTCCGGGGAGGTCGCGGCAGATACGCAGTATTTT. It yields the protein CASSSGEVAADTQYF.

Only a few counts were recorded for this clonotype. CDR3 in amino acids: CAISGLGETQYF. The CDR3 nucleotides read TGTGCCATCAGTGGACTAGGGGAGACCCAGTACTTC. This chain uses TRBV10-3 with TRBJ2-5, with TRBD2 as a possible D gene (6 bases). Between the trimmed V and J ends, which lost 4 bases and 5 bases, there was a span of 8 bases. Germline loops: CDR1 ENHRY, CDR2 SYGVKD. This CDR3 is 12 amino acids long.

Written as DNA, the CDR3 is TGTGCCAGCAGCTTGAGTTCAAGGGTAAGACAGCCCCAGCATTTT. This translates into CASSLSSRVRQPQHF. The J gene is TRBJ1-5, the V gene TRBV5-6; no firm D call. The CDR3 is 15 amino acids. Germline CDR1 reads SGHDT; CDR2 reads YYEEEE. V lost 1 base to trimming and J lost 7 bases, with 15 bases between them.

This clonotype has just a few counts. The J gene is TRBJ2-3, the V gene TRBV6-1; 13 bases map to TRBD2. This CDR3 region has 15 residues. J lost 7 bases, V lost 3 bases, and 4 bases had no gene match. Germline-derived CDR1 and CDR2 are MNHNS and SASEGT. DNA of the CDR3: TGTGCCAGCAGTGAGACTAGCGGGGGGCGTAATACGCAGTATTTT. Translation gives CASSETSGGRNTQYF.

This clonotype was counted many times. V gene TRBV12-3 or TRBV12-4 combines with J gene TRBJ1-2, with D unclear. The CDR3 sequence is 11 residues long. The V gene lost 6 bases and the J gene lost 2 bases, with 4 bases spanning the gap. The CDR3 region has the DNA TGTGCCAGCAGCCCCAACTATGGCTACACCTTC. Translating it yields CASSPNYGYTF.

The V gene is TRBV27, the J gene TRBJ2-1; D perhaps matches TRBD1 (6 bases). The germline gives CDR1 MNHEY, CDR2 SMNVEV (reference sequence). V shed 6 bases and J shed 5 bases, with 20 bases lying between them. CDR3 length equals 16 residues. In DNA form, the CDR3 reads TGTGCCAGCAGACGAGGTCTTGGGACACCAGACAATGAGCAGTTCTTC. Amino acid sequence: CASRRGLGTPDNEQFF.

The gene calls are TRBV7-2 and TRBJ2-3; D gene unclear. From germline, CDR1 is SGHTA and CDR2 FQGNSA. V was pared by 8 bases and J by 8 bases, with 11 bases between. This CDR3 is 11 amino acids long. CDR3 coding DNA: TGTGCCAGCCTCATCTCGAGTACGCAGTATTTT. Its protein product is CASLISSTQYF.

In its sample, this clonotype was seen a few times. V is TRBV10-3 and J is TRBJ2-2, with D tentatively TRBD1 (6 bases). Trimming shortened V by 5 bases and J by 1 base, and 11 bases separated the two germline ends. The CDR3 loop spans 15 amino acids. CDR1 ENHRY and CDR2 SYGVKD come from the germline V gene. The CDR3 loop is CAISPGAGNTGELFF. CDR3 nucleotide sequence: TGTGCCATCAGTCCAGGGGCAGGGAACACCGGGGAGCTGTTTTTT.